Below are 10 T cell receptor beta chains sequenced from a single sample in a study of blood T cell repertoires in COVID-19. Repertoires were generated with immunoSEQ multiplex PCR, while TCRdb's copy carries only in-frame clones and drops some. The data hold some 200,000 clones, with 65% to 90% observed a single time. Sample: peripheral blood. The receptor source for this set is a man aged 80 or over with acute or convalescent COVID-19.

The rearrangement uses TRBV7-3 and TRBJ2-7, with D perhaps matching TRBD2 (5 bases). V shed 0 bases and J shed 3 bases, with 6 bases lying between them. CDR1 and CDR2 from the germline V gene are SGHTA and FQGTGA. This CDR3 region has 13 residues. The CDR3 protein is CASSLTAGYEQYF. CDR3 coding DNA: TGTGCCAGCAGCTTAACGGCGGGCTACGAGCAGTACTTC.

CDR3 nucleotide sequence: TGTGCCAGCAGCTCTAGCTCGACAGGGGGTCGGTATAGCAATCAGCCCCAGCATTTT. It encodes CASSSSSTGGRYSNQPQHF. The chain recombines TRBV7-2 with TRBJ1-5; 9 nucleotides match TRBD1. CDR1 SGHTA and CDR2 FQGNSA come from the germline V gene. The CDR3 sequence is 19 residues long. Trimming removed 4 bases from V and 0 bases from J; junction bases left unmatched: 13.

V usage is TRBV10-3 and J usage is TRBJ1-2; 8 nucleotides match TRBD1. The V and J ends lost 2 bases and 8 bases, in that order; junction bases with no gene match: 16. The germline CDR1 and CDR2 sequences are ENHRY and SYGVKD. This CDR3 region has 17 residues. The CDR3 coding sequence is TGTGCCATCAGTGAGGGATCCGACAGGGGAGGTAGATTCGGCTACACCTTC. It yields the protein CAISEGSDRGGRFGYTF.

The J gene is TRBJ1-1, the V gene TRBV19; D is uncertain. The V gene's germline CDR1 is LNHDA and CDR2 SQIVND (reference sequence). V gave up 5 bases and J gave up 4 bases, with 14 bases separating them. This CDR3 has 14 residues. The CDR3: CASSESGLLTEAFF. CDR3 DNA sequence: TGTGCCAGTAGTGAGTCAGGCTTACTCACTGAAGCTTTCTTT.

The chain is built from TRBV18 and TRBJ1-2; 10 nucleotides line up with TRBD1. CDR3 length equals 15 residues. CDR1 and CDR2 from the germline V gene are KGHSH and LQKENI. Trimming cost V 3 bases and J 3 bases; bases outside gene matches: 4. This CDR3 is CASSPGQGTDYGYTF. CDR3 in DNA: TGTGCCAGCTCACCGGGACAGGGGACGGACTATGGCTACACCTTC.

The chain uses TRBV7-3 and TRBJ2-1; perhaps TRBD1 as D (6 bases). The V gene's germline CDR1 is SGHTA and CDR2 FQGTGA. Deletions cut 5 bases from V and 6 bases from J, with 11 bases between. There are 13 residues in the CDR3. CDR3 residues: CASSLDRSNEQFF. CDR3 sequence (DNA): TGTGCCAGCAGCCTCGACAGGTCCAATGAGCAGTTCTTC. Full variable domain (remainder filled in from reference TRBV7-3 and TRBJ2-1): GAGVSQTPSNKVTEKGKYVELRCDPISGHTALYWYRQSLGQGPEFLIYFQGTGAADDSGLPNDRFFAVRPEGSVSTLKIQRTERGDSAVYLCASSLDRSNEQFFGPGTRLTVL.

This clone has a handful of counts. The CDR3: CASSKQSMNTGELFF. The CDR3, as DNA: TGCGCCAGCAGCAAACAGAGCATGAACACCGGGGAGCTGTTTTTT. The chain links TRBV5-1 to TRBJ2-2; D gene ambiguous. This CDR3 has 15 residues. Trimming cost V 4 bases and J 1 base, with 11 bases left between them. The V gene's germline CDR1 is SGHRS and CDR2 YFSETQ.

The chain couples TRBV27 to TRBJ2-2; 9 nucleotides line up with TRBD2. This CDR3 is 17 amino acids long. Germline-derived CDR1 and CDR2 are MNHEY and SMNVEV (reference sequence). The V segment lost 5 bases and the J segment 4 bases; nucleotides outside the gene matches: 11. The CDR3 loop is CASSPRASGTFTGELFF. CDR3 in DNA: TGTGCCAGCAGTCCCCGGGCTAGCGGGACTTTCACCGGGGAGCTGTTTTTT.

The V and J genes are TRBV4-1 and TRBJ2-1, with D perhaps TRBD1 (6 bases). Germline assignment: CDR1 MGHRA and CDR2 YSYEKL. The V and J ends lost 0 bases and 7 bases respectively, with 13 bases between them. This CDR3 is built from 15 residues. The CDR3 sequence: CASSQDQGIRNEQFF. The CDR3 region has the DNA TGCGCCAGCAGCCAAGACCAGGGGATCAGGAATGAGCAGTTCTTC.

The rearrangement joins TRBV24-1 to TRBJ1-2, with no clear D. There are 13 residues in the CDR3. CDR1 KGHDR and CDR2 SFDVKD come from the germline V gene. Trimming took 5 bases from V and 7 from J, leaving 13 bases between them. The CDR3 reads CATSGAGRSGYTF. The CDR3 DNA follows: TGTGCCACCAGTGGGGCGGGGAGATCTGGCTACACCTTC.